This T cell receptor (beta chain) was captured in a study of OX40 agonist ivuxolimab in advanced cancers. For the wider study: Ivuxolimab, which targeted the costimulatory receptor OX40 (CD134), was an agonistic, fully human IgG2 monoclonal antibody. Intravenous ivuxolimab was administered to patients every 2 weeks at six dose levels: 0.01, 0.1, 0.3, 1.5, 3 and 10 mg/kg. Prior anti-PD-1, anti-PD-L1 or anti-CTLA-4 therapy was permitted, and about two fifths of dose-escalation patients had received checkpoint inhibitors. Among the 50 to 55 dose-escalation patients, about 19 had hepatocellular carcinoma, some 15 melanoma, 9 renal cell carcinoma and 9 head and neck cancer. In the dose-escalation cohort, 75% to 90% of patients were male, and the mean age was 60 years with a range of roughly 20 to 79. Three dose-escalation patients achieved partial responses, one with hepatocellular carcinoma and two with cutaneous melanoma. Peripheral TCRbeta sequencing aimed to test whether ivuxolimab altered TCR sequence diversity and caused clonal T-cell expansion. The paper covers the monotherapy dose-escalation part of the phase I ivuxolimab trial, which included N ≈ 57 patients.

For sequencing of the TCRbeta CDR3 region, genomic DNA was extracted from the sorted cells. The immunoSEQ Assay was used for sequencing of TCRbeta CDR3 regions. Entries here come from immuneACCESS through TCRdb and include only in-frame sequences with V and J called. Some clones fail to appear in such tables; in the studies checked, an unresolved V gene covers under half of the shortfall, and the cause of the remainder is unknown. The sample table records about 91,000 clones; around four fifths of these occur just once. Of the sample, 1.1% is held by the ten largest clones. As regards this clone: Its target antigen remains unknown. No clone much larger than this one lies a single base away; base qualities are absent.

V gives up 2 bases and J gives up 6 bases, and the segment between their germline ends measures 15 bases. The CDR3 holds 15 amino acids from the cysteine to the phenylalanine. Here the CDR3 DNA is all that survives: 45 bases in frame from base 1. The CDR1 and CDR2 encoded by the germline V gene are SGHRS and YFSETQ. Patients with autoimmune disease history or receiving systemic immunosuppression were excluded from the trial. Peripheral blood for TCR sequencing was collected from all dose cohorts at baseline, on cycle 4 day 1, and on cycle 7 day 1. Samples were obtained from an open-label, multicenter, first-in-human phase I dose-escalation trial of ivuxolimab. Adults with locally advanced or metastatic melanoma, renal cell, hepatocellular, or head and neck squamous cell carcinoma were enrolled in the trial. CD4+ and CD8+ T cells were sorted separately from peripheral blood before TCR sequencing. Paper-wide results and their limitations: Low levels of normalized T-cell clonal expansion were also seen in some patients who did not respond. In partial responders in the 0.1-3.0 mg/kg groups, normalized peripheral clonal expansion was found to be among the lowest, especially among CD8+ T cells. After ivuxolimab, expanded clones were on average more numerous among CD8+ T cells than among CD4+ T cells. At doses from 0.1 to 3.0 mg/kg, clonal expansion was seen in both CD4+ and CD8+ blood T cells between baseline and week 6. Antigen specificity was not determined for the clonally expanded peripheral T cells.

The chain is encoded by TRBV5-1 joined to TRBJ1-5; a tentative D call is TRBD1 (6 bases match). This TCR was sampled from an adult with an advanced solid tumor such as melanoma, head and neck, liver or kidney cancer. The source material was CD4+ or CD8+ T cells sorted from blood, sampled in a trial of the OX40 agonist ivuxolimab. For the CDR3, the sequence is CASSFDGGQGQPQHF. The DNA reads as follows: TGCGCCAGCAGCTTCGACGGGGGGCAGGGTCAGCCCCAGCATTTT.